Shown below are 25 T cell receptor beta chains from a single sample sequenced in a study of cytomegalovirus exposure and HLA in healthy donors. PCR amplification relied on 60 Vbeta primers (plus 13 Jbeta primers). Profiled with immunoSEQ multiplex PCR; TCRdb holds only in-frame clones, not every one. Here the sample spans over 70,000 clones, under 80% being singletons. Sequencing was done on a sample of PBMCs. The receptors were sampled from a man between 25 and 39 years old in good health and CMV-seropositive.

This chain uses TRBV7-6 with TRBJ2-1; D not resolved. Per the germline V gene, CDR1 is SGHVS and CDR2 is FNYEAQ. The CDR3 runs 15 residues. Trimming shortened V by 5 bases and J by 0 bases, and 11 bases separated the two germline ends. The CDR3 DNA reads TGTGCCAGCAGCCTCGAATCGAGCTCCTACAATGAGCAGTTCTTC. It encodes CASSLESSSYNEQFF.

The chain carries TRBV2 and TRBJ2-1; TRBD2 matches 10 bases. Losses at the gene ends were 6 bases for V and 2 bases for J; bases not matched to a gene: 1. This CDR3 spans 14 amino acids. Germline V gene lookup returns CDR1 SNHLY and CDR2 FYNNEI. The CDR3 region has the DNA TGTGCCAGCAGAGGGACTAGCGCCTACAATGAGCAGTTCTTC. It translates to CASRGTSAYNEQFF.

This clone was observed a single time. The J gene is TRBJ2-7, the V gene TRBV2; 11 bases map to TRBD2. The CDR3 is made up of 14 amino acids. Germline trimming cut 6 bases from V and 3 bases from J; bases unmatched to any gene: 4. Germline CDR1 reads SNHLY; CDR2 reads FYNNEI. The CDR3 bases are TGTGCCAGCAGCGGTGGGACTAGCGGCTACGAGCAGTACTTC. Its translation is CASSGGTSGYEQYF.

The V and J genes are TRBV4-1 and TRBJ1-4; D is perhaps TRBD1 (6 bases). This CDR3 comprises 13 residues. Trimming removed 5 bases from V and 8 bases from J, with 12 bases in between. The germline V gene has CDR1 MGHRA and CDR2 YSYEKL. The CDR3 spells CASSSRDIEKLFF. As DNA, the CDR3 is TGCGCCAGCAGCAGTCGGGACATAGAAAAACTGTTTTTT.

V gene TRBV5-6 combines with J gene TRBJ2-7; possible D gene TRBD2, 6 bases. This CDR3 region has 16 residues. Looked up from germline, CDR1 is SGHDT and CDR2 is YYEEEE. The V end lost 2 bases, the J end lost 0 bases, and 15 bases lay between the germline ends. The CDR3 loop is CASSLTPGDISYEQYF. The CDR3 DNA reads TGTGCCAGCAGCTTAACCCCGGGAGACATCTCCTACGAGCAGTACTTC.

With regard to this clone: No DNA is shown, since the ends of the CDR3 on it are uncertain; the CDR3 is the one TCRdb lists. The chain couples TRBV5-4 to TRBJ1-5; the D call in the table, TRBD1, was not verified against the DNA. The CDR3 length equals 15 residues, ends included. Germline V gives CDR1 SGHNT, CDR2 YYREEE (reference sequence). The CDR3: CASSWGTGANQPQNF.

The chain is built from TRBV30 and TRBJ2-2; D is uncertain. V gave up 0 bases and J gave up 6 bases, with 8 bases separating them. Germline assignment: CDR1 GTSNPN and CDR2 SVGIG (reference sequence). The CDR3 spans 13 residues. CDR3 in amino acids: CAWSVAGSGELFF. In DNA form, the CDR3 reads TGTGCCTGGAGTGTAGCAGGATCCGGGGAGCTGTTTTTT.

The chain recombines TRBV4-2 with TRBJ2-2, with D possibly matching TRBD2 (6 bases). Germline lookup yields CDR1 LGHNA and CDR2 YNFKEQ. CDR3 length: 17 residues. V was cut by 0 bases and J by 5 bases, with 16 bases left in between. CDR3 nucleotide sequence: TGTGCCAGCAGCCAAGAAGCCTCGCGGGGCGGGACCGGGGAGCTGTTTTTT. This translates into CASSQEASRGGTGELFF.

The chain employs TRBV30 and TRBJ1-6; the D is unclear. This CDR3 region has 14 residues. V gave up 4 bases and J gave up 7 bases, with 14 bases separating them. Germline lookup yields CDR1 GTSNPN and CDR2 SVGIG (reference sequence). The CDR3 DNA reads TGTGCCTGGACTCAGCGGACGGAGAATTCACCCCTCCACTTT. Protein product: CAWTQRTENSPLHF. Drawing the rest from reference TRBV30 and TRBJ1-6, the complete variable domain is SQTIHQWPATLVQPVGSPLSLECTVEGTSNPNLYWYRQAAGRGLQLLFYSVGIGQISSEVPQNLSASRPQDRQFILSSKKLLLSDSGFYLCAWTQRTENSPLHFGNGTRLTVT.

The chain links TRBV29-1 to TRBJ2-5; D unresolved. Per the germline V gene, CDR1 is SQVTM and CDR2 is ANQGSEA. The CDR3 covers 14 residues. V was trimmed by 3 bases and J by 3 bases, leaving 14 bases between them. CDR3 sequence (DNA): TGCAGCGTTGAGCCCCGGATAGCAGAAGAGACCCAGTACTTC. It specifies CSVEPRIAEETQYF.

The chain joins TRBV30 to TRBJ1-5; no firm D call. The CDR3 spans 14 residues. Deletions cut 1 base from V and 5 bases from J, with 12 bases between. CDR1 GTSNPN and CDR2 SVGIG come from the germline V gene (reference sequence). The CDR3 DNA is TGTGCCTGGAGTGACCCCCGCGGGGATCAGCCCCAGCATTTT. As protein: CAWSDPRGDQPQHF.

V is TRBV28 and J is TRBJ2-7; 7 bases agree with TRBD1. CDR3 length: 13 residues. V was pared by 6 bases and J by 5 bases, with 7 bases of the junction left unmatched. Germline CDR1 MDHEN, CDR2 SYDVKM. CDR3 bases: TGTGCCAGCAGGGAGACAGGGTTCGACGAGCAGTACTTC. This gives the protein CASRETGFDEQYF.

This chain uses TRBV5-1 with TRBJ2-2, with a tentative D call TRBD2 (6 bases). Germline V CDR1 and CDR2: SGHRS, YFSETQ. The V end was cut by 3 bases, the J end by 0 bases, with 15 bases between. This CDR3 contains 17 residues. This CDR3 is CASSSTPGSSNTGELFF. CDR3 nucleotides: TGCGCCAGCAGCTCCACCCCCGGGAGCTCGAACACCGGGGAGCTGTTTTTT. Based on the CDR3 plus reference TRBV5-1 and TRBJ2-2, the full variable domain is KAGVTQTPRYLIKTRGQQVTLSCSPISGHRSVSWYQQTPGQGLQFLFEYFSETQRNKGNFPGRFSGRQFSNSRSEMNVSTLELGDSALYLCASSSTPGSSNTGELFFGEGSRLTVL.

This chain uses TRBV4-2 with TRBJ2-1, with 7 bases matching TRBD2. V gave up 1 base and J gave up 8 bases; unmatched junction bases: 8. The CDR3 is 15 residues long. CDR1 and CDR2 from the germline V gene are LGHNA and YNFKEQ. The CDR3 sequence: CASSQGGGSHDEQFF. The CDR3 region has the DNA TGTGCCAGCAGCCAAGGGGGGGGGTCCCACGATGAGCAGTTCTTC.

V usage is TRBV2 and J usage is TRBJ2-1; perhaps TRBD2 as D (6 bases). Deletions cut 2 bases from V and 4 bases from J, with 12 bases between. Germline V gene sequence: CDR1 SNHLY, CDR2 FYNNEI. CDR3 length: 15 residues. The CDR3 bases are TGTGCCAGCAGTGAATTACTAGCAGCTTACAATGAGCAGTTCTTC. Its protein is CASSELLAAYNEQFF.

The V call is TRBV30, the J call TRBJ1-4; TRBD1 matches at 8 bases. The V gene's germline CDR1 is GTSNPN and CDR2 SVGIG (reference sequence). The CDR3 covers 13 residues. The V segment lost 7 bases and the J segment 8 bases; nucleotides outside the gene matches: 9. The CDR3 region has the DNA TGTGCCTCCAACAGGGGGGGGGACGAAAAACTGTTTTTT. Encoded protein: CASNRGGDEKLFF.

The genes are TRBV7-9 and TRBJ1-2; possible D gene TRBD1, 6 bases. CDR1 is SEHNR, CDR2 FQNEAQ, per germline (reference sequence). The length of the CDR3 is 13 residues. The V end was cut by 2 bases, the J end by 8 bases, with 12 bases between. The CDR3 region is CASSLNRVEGYTF. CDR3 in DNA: TGTGCCAGCAGCTTAAACAGGGTGGAGGGCTACACCTTC. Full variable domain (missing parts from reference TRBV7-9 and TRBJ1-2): DTGVSQNPRHKITKRGQNVTFRCDPISEHNRLYWYRQTLGQGPEFLTYFQNEAQLEKSRLLSDRFSAERPKGSFSTLEIQRTEQGDSAMYLCASSLNRVEGYTFGSGTRLTVV.

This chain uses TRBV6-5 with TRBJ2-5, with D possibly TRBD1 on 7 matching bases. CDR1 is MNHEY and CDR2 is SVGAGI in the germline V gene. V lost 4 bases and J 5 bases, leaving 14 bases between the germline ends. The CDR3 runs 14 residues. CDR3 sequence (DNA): TGTGCCAGCAGTTTCGACAGGGAGGTTGAGACCCAGTACTTC. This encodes CASSFDREVETQYF.

The CDR3 bases are TGTGCCAGCAGTCCTATACAGGGACGTAATGAAAAACTGTTTTTT. Protein sequence: CASSPIQGRNEKLFF. The J gene is TRBJ1-4, the V gene TRBV28, with a weak D call TRBD1 (6 bases). Trimming took 5 bases from V and 4 from J, leaving 14 bases between them. The CDR3 covers 15 residues. Germline V gene sequence: CDR1 MDHEN, CDR2 SYDVKM.

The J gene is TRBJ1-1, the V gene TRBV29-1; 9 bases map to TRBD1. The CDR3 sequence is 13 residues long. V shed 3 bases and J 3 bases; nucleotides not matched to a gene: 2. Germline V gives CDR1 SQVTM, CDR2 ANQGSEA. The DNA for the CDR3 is TGCAGCGTTGATGGGGACAGGGACACTGAAGCTTTCTTT. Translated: CSVDGDRDTEAFF. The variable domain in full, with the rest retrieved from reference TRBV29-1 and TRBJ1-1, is SAVISQKPSRDICQRGTSLTIQCQVDSQVTMMFWYRQQPGQSLTLIATANQGSEATYESGFVIDKFPISRPNLTFSTLTVSNMSPEDSSIYLCSVDGDRDTEAFFGQGTRLTVV.

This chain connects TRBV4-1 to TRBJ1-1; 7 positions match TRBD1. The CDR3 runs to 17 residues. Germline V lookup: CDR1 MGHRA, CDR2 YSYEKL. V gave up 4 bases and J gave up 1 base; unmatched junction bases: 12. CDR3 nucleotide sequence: TGCGCCAGCAGCCGCCCAGCTTCGAGGGGGCCGAACACTGAAGCTTTCTTT. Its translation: CASSRPASRGPNTEAFF.

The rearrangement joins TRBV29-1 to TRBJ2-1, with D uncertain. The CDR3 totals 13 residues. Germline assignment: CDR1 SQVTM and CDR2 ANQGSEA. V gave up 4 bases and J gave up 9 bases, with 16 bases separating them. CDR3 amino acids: CSVATVESAEQFF. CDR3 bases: TGCAGCGTTGCAACGGTCGAGTCTGCTGAGCAGTTCTTC.

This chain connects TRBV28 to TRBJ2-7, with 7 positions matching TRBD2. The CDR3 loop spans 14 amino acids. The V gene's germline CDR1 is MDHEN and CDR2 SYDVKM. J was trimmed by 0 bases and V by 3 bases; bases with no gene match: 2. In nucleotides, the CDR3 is TGTGCCAGCAGTTTTTGGGACTACTCCTACGAGCAGTACTTC. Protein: CASSFWDYSYEQYF.

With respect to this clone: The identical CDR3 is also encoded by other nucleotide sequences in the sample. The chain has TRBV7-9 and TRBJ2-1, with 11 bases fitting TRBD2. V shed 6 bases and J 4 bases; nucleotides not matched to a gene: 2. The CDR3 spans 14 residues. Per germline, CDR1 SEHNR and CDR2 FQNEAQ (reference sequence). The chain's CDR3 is CASSSSGGYNEQFF. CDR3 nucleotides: TGTGCCAGCAGTTCTAGCGGGGGGTACAATGAGCAGTTCTTC.

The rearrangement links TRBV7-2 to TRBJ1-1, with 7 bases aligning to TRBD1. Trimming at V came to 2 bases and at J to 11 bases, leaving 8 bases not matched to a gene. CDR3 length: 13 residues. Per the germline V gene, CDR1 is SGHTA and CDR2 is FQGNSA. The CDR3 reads CASSLRGLGVAFF. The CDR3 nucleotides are TGTGCCAGCAGCTTAAGGGGGCTAGGGGTGGCTTTCTTT.